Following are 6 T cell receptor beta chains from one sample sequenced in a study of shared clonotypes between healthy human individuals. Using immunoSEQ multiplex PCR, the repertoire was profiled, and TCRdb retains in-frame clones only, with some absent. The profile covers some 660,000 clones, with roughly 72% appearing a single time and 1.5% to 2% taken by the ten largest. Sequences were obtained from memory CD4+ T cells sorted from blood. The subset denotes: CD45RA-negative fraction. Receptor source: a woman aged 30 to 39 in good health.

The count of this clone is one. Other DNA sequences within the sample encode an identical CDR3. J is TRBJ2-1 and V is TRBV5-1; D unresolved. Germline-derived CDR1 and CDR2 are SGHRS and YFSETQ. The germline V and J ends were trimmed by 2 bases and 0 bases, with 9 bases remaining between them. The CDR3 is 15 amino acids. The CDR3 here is CASSLDRSSYNEQFF. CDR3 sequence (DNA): TGCGCCAGCAGCTTAGACCGAAGCTCCTACAATGAGCAGTTCTTC.

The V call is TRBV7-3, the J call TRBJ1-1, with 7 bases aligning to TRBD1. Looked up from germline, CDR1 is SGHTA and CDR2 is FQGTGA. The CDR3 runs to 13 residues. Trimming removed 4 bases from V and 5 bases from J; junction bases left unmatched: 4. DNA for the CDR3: TGTGCCAGCAGCTCCTCAGGGGGGACTGAAGCTTTCTTT. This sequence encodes CASSSSGGTEAFF. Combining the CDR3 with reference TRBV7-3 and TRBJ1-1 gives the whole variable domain GAGVSQTPSNKVTEKGKYVELRCDPISGHTALYWYRQSLGQGPEFLIYFQGTGAADDSGLPNDRFFAVRPEGSVSTLKIQRTERGDSAVYLCASSSSGGTEAFFGQGTRLTVV.

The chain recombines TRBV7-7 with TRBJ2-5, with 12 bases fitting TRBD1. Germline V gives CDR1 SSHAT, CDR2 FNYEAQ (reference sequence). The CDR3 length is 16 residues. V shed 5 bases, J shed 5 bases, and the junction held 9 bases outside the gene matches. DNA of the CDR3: TGTGCCAGCAGCCGTATCCTGGGACAGGGGGCGGAGACCCAGTACTTC. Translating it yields CASSRILGQGAETQYF.

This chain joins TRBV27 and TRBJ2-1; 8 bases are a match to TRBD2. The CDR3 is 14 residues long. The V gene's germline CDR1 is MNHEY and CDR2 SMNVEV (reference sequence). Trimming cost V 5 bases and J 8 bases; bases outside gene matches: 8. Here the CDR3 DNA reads TGTGCCAGCAGTCATAGCGGGACGTACGATGAGCAGTTCTTC. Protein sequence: CASSHSGTYDEQFF.

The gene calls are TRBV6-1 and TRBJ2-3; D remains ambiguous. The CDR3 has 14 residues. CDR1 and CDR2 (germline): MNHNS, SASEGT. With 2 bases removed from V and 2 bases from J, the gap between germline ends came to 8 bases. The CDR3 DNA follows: TGTGCCAGCAGTGAAAAGGGTTTCACAGATACGCAGTATTTT. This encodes CASSEKGFTDTQYF.

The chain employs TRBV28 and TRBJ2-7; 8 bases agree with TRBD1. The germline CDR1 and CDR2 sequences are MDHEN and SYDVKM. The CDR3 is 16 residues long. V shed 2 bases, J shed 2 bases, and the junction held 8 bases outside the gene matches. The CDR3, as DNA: TGTGCCAGCAGTTTAAGTACAGGGGGACGCCCCTACGAGCAGTACTTC. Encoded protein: CASSLSTGGRPYEQYF. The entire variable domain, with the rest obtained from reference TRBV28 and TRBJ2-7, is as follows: DVKVTQSSRYLVKRTGEKVFLECVQDMDHENMFWYRQDPGLGLRLIYFSYDVKMKEKGDIPEGYSVSREKKERFSLILESASTNQTSMYLCASSLSTGGRPYEQYFGPGTRLTVT.